This TCR beta chain was identified during a study of shared clonotypes between healthy human individuals. Study outcomes and limitations: Relative to their counterparts shared across all four donors, non-shared clonotypes exhibited diminished generation probabilities. Among donors, sharing of clonotypes was expected to be affected by sequencing depth.

TCRdb's copy holds only in-frame clones and misses some; the assay was immunoSEQ multiplex PCR. The data show some 2,500,000 clones, with roughly 92% seen just once and around 0.38% held by the top ten. Comment on this clone: Its matching antigen is unknown.

CDR3 length equals 13 residues. CDR1 is SNHLY, CDR2 FYNNEI, per germline. V lost 7 bases and J lost 4, with 14 bases in between. Participating donors were healthy, HIV-negative adults free of recent acute infections or vaccinations. The clonotype was recovered from a man between 18 and 29 years old in good health. Some clones in this sample may be carry-over from other donors' samples. Sequencing input: naive CD4+ T cells from PBMCs. Subset described: CD45RA+ positively selected. J is TRBJ2-7 and V is TRBV2, with D uncertain. Here the CDR3 reads CASTPLEDYEQYF. CDR3 nucleotide sequence: TGTGCCAGCACTCCCCTTGAGGATTACGAGCAGTACTTC.